This T cell receptor beta chain comes out of a study of cytomegalovirus exposure and HLA in healthy donors (dated by TCRdb to the late 2010s). In the study overall: An earlier analysis of several hundred of the donors reported 276 Gb of sequence data and 117 million unique TCR beta sequences obtained from about 179 million T cells. Roughly 300 gigabases of sequencing data and 70 million to 95 million unique TCR sequences made up an early release that covered over 550 HLA-typed donors. The genetic ancestry cluster associated with self-reported Caucasian donors included 81% of the roughly 410 genotyped donors. The aim of the study was to test whether cataloging public T cell receptors could identify signatures of past pathogen exposure. The study used immunosequencing to profile the T cell repertoires of some 600 subjects and linked those repertoires to cytomegalovirus serostatus. Besides the first cohort of 666 subjects, a separate validation cohort made up of 120 different subjects was used. To predict cytomegalovirus infection status, the study combined high-throughput TCR immunosequencing, statistical association of individual TCRs with disease status, and machine learning. To study patterns of TCR occurrence, a later analysis re-analyzed previously published TCR beta repertoires from 650 to 750 donors and added high-resolution HLA genotyping. Rather than drawing on any new phenotypic data, the later analysis identified candidate immune exposures from TCR beta sequences and the way those sequences occurred across donors. To decide whether each TCR beta V gene segment behaved as functional or pseudogenic, an earlier analysis of several hundred of the donors relied on high-throughput TCR beta sequencing. Donor age, sex, ethnicity and CMV serostatus were collected together with the repertoire data. A later genetic analysis used genome-wide SNP genotypes for about 60% of the roughly 700 donors, treating that subset as a discovery cohort. All discovery cohort repertoires had been generated using a single sequencing platform. Both class I and class II loci were covered by HLA typing, at four-digit resolution. Typing coverage differed by locus: A, B, C, DRB1 and DQB1 were typed in roughly 620-630 donors, DQA1 in approximately 520, DPA1 in around 580, and DPB1 in around 490. Five DR-DQ haplotypes were treated as single units for association and clustering because of strong linkage in the cohort. Among about 390 genotyped donors of the cohort, an average of 235,054 unique TCR beta nucleotide sequences were sequenced per donor, about a sixth of them non-productive. Beyond this particular receptor, the publication reports: Because counts were too low, roughly 18 rarely observed V segments, including chromosome 9 orphons, were left out of the earlier analysis of 587 of the donors. This cohort had only TCR beta chains sequenced, and the lack of alpha or paired-chain data limited which features could be detected. According to a later analysis, TCR association rates differed among HLA loci, with DRB1 alleles showing the most associated TCRs and HLA-C alleles showing the fewest. A further reported finding was that TCR beta sequences accurately predicted the HLA-A and HLA-B alleles for most subjects in the first cohort. The sequencing pipeline was judged likely to have produced a cluster of highly shared sequence variants as a technical artifact. According to a later analysis, most CMV-associated TCR beta chains appeared to be HLA-restricted, and the HLA associations seemed to be driven largely by CMV exposure. In both the original and validation cohorts, the classifier was reported to diagnose cytomegalovirus status with high specificity and sensitivity. Compared with equally common non-associated chains, HLA-associated TCR beta chains in a later analysis were more clonally expanded and had lower generation probabilities. Because the 87-base-pair reads could not distinguish some IMGT-functional V segments, including TRBV6-2 and TRBV6-3, those segments were excluded. Linkage disequilibrium might explain the correlated functional status among segregating V segments, but an unknown experimental factor could not be ruled out. For the cohort, immune exposure information was limited to CMV serostatus. A few of the identified cytomegalovirus-associated TCR beta chains were confirmed in vitro to be specific for cytomegalovirus antigens. Because HLA typing was unavailable for some donors at each locus, only the typed subset was used in association tests. Specific HLA alleles were associated with 16,951 TCR beta sequences at a false discovery rate of 0.05 in a later analysis. When HLA alleles, especially DR and DQ, strongly co-occurred, TCR associations were difficult to assign to individual alleles. The authors suggested that the approach could potentially be generalized to other disease states and immunological phenotypes. In an earlier analysis of about 600 of the donors, most TCR beta V segments appeared in productive rearrangements about 90% or about 30% of the time, broadly matching IMGT annotations. V-gene and J-gene trimming of TCR beta chains was associated with a missense DCLRE1C variant in a later genetic analysis, and the association was replicated in an independent cohort. Sequencing depth was assumed to be roughly uniform across donors in the presence/absence analyses, though that assumption may not hold. While some public TCRs were present in many individuals, most TCR sequences turned up only very rarely across donors. In the study, approximately 150 TCR beta chains were listed as associated with cytomegalovirus. A later analysis reported that several top co-occurrence clusters appeared linked to parvovirus B19, influenza, CMV and Epstein-Barr virus. A later genetic analysis reported fewer N-insertions in productive TCRs among donors in an Asian-associated ancestry cluster than the roughly 640-donor mean.

CDR1 and CDR2 were assigned from the germline V gene as MNHEY and SVGAGI. For this chain, trimming is 6 bases at the V end and 2 bases at the J end, and the number of junction bases without a gene match is 7. The CDR3 goes from the cysteine to the phenylalanine over 15 residues. Here the CDR3 DNA is all that survives: 45 bases in frame from base 1. In total, about 650 healthy bone marrow donors made up the cohort. All cohort members were sampled while nominally healthy, although unrecorded immune exposures were likely present. The donor was CMV seronegative and belonged to the group of more than 300 seronegative cohort members. A peripheral blood sample was collected from each donor, and TCR beta sequencing was performed on peripheral blood mononuclear cells. Genomic DNA extraction from the blood cell samples was performed with the Qiagen DNeasy Blood Extraction Kit. The library was obtained by the immunoSEQ multiplex PCR assay. For the multiplex PCR, a mixture combining 60 forward primers for TCR Vbeta segments and 13 reverse primers for TCR Jbeta segments was used. The CDR3 region of rearranged TCR beta genes was amplified from genomic DNA with a multiplex PCR assay. On the Illumina HiSeq System, the amplified TCR beta libraries were sequenced as 87-base-pair reads. The authors processed their data as follows. In a later analysis, 80 million or so unique TCR beta chains were counted across the 500 to 850 repertoires, and roughly 9.9 million of these chains were shared by at least two donors. Raw reads were error-corrected and collapsed into unique sequences by a nearest-neighbor algorithm in which closely related sequences were merged to remove PCR and sequencing errors. CDR3 sequences were aligned to IMGT reference sequences to assign V, D and J gene segments. For a sequence to be retained, at least a six-nucleotide match to both a V gene segment and a J gene segment was required. Rearrangements were called productive when the CDR3 lacked stop codons and stayed in frame with V and J; all others were non-productive. Following IMGT convention, CDR3 was defined as the stretch from the second conserved V-encoded cysteine up to the conserved J-encoded phenylalanine. Sequences without an unambiguous match to a single V gene segment were excluded from the earlier analysis of several hundred of the donors. An earlier analysis of 500 to 600 of the donors classified V segments as functional when productive rearrangements were above 56.7% and as segregating when the standard deviation between donors was above 5%. A statistical classification framework was built to diagnose cytomegalovirus status from the catalog of TCR beta chain sequences. In a later analysis, TCR nucleotide sequences were compared against IMGT/GENE-DB human TR gene sequences so that V and J genes could be assigned. A later analysis assigned CDR3 sequences and most-parsimonious VDJ recombination scenarios with the TCRdist pipeline. In a later analysis, each TCR beta chain was defined by its CDR3 amino acid sequence together with its V-gene family, and reads without a unique V-gene family were excluded. As a way to deal with suspected cross-contamination and a sequencing artifact, a later analysis dropped 450 to 600 nucleotide sequences that were highly shared and had low generation probability. A later analysis calculated a clonal expansion index for each public chain from normalized within-repertoire ranks of inferred template counts. Generation probabilities in a later analysis came from a VDJ recombination model fitted to out-of-frame rearrangements, and those results were checked against IGoR. Hypergeometric tests were used in a later analysis to score TCR-TCR, TCR-HLA and TCR-CMV co-occurrence, with a repertoire-size bias correction applied to the TCR pairs. False discovery rates were estimated in a later analysis by permuting HLA or CMV assignments 20 times. A later analysis grouped co-occurring TCRs with DBSCAN, adding TCRdist sequence similarity when clustering within HLA-allele-positive subsets. Repertoires with fewer than 30,000 or more than 120,000 public chains were left out of co-occurrence clustering, as were several repertoires with anomalous nucleotide sharing. Held by TCRdb, this immuneACCESS table contains in-frame sequences only and omits some clones. Under half of the omission traces to an unresolved V gene where checked; the cause of the rest is unknown. The DNA gave D and trimming, while V, J and clone size come from that table. The sample table records around 150,000 clones; around 76% of these occur just once. The biggest ten clones account for 1% of the sample.

Comments on this clone: Its antigen is not yet known. No base qualities exist here, and no much larger clone lies one base off it.

Sequencing used PBMCs. This clonotype originated in a middle-aged woman in good health and CMV-seronegative. Here the chain combines TRBV6-5 and TRBJ2-5; 9 of the junction bases match TRBD1. The CDR3 region has the sequence CASRATGGDQETQYF. The nucleotide sequence reads as follows: TGTGCCAGCAGGGCGACAGGGGGGGATCAAGAGACCCAGTACTTC.